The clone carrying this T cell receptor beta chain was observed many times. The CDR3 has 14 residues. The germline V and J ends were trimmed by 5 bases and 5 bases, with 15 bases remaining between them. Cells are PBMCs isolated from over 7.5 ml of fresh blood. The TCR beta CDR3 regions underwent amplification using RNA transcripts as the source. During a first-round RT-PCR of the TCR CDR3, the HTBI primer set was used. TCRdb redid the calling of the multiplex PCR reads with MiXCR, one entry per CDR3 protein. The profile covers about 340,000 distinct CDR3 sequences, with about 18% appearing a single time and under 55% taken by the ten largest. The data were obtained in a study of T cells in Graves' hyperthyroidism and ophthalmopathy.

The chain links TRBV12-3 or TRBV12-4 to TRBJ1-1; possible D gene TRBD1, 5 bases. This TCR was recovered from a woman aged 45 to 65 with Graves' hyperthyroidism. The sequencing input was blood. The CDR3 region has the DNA TGTGCCAGCAGTACCTTTTCGGGGGGGACTGAAGCTTTCTTT. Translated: CASSTFSGGTEAFF.